This passage covers 23 T cell receptor beta chains from one sample sequenced in a study of metastatic and nonmetastatic thyroid tumors. Each patient went into thyroid surgery without having received any treatment. TCRdb re-called clones via MiXCR from the PCR reads. The sample has roughly 29,000 clones; roughly 19% are singletons. The sample was blood. The receptors originated from a female donor with papillary thyroid cancer or a benign thyroid nodule (not recorded which). Some clones in this sample may be carry-over from other donors' samples.

By share of the sample, this clone is medium-sized. The rearrangement uses TRBV6-1 and TRBJ1-3; TRBD1 matches at 7 bases. Germline V gives CDR1 MNHNS, CDR2 SASEGT. This CDR3 comprises 16 residues. Losses at the gene ends were 5 bases for V and 4 bases for J; bases not matched to a gene: 11. The CDR3 region has the DNA TGTGCCAGCAGTTGGGGGGGTAGGGGGCGAGGAAACACCATATATTTT. Translation gives CASSWGGRGRGNTIYF.

J is TRBJ1-1 and V is TRBV11-3; 7 bases line up with TRBD1. CDR3 length: 13 residues. Germline V lookup: CDR1 SGHNT, CDR2 YENEEA. Trimming took 4 bases from V and 4 from J; bases not matched to a gene: 3. CDR3 sequence reads: CASSSQGVTEAFF. Here the CDR3 DNA reads TGTGCCAGCAGCTCTCAGGGGGTCACTGAAGCTTTCTTT.

On this clone: A much larger clone is a single base away; this may be a read error. The chain uses TRBV19 and TRBJ2-4; TRBD2 aligns across 8 bases. Looked up from germline, CDR1 is LNHDA and CDR2 is SQIVND (reference sequence). This CDR3 has 16 amino acids. This CDR3 reads CVSTLPGGAGKNIQYF. The DNA for the CDR3 is TGTGTCAGTACCCTCCCGGGAGGGGCGGGCAAAAACATTCAGTACTTC. The full variable domain, rest sourced from reference TRBV19 and TRBJ2-4, is DGGITQSPKYLFRKEGQNVTLSCEQNLNHDAMYWYRQDPGQGLRLIYYSQIVNDFQKGDIAEGYSVSREKKESFPLTVTSAQKNPTAFYLCVSTLPGGAGKNIQYFGAGTRLSVL.

This chain links TRBV2 with TRBJ1-6, with D unresolved. This CDR3 has 13 amino acids. Germline V CDR1 and CDR2: SNHLY, FYNNEI. V was trimmed by 8 bases and J by 9 bases, leaving 14 bases between them. CDR3 sequence: CASSRDFSSPLHF. In DNA form, the CDR3 reads TGTGCCAGCTCACGGGATTTCAGTTCACCCCTCCACTTT.

The chain's CDR3 is CASSLRTYGYTF. In DNA, the CDR3 is TGTGCCAGCAGTTTAAGGACCTATGGCTACACCTTC. This chain uses TRBV12-3 or TRBV12-4 with TRBJ1-2; D is undetermined. CDR3 length: 12 amino acids. The germline V and J ends were trimmed by 2 bases and 4 bases, with 5 bases remaining between them.

This clone came up a few times. The chain recombines TRBV12-3 or TRBV12-4 with TRBJ2-3; D is undetermined. The CDR3 totals 14 residues. With 2 bases removed from V and 5 bases from J, the gap between germline ends came to 11 bases. CDR3 region: CASSLRRGVDTQYF. The CDR3 nucleotides read TGTGCCAGCAGTTTACGTCGCGGTGTAGATACGCAGTATTTT.

The chain links TRBV12-3 or TRBV12-4 to TRBJ2-2; D could derive from TRBD1 or TRBD2 (5 bases each). The CDR3 is made up of 15 amino acids. V was cut by 3 bases and J by 1 base, with 9 bases left in between. The CDR3 here is CASSFRGLNTGELFF. CDR3 DNA: TGTGCCAGCAGTTTCCGGGGCTTGAACACCGGGGAGCTGTTTTTT.

This clone was recorded many times. The V and J genes are TRBV29-1 and TRBJ2-3; D may be TRBD2 (6 bases). This CDR3 comprises 13 residues. The V and J ends lost 6 bases and 6 bases respectively, with 16 bases between them. CDR1 is SQVTM and CDR2 is ANQGSEA in the germline V gene. DNA for the CDR3: TGCAGCGTAGAAACAGGTGGGGGGGATACGCAGTATTTT. Encoded protein: CSVETGGGDTQYF.

In its sample, this clone was seen many times. V is TRBV2 and J is TRBJ2-1; D is perhaps TRBD1 (6 bases). This CDR3 contains 13 residues. V lost 3 bases to trimming and J lost 9 bases, with 12 bases between them. Germline V gives CDR1 SNHLY, CDR2 FYNNEI. The CDR3 loop is CASSDETGIEQFF. The CDR3 DNA sequence: TGTGCCAGCAGTGACGAAACAGGGATTGAGCAGTTCTTC.

This clone was seen more than once but under ten times. A read error is possible here, since a much larger clone lies one base away. The chain combines TRBV12-3 or TRBV12-4 with TRBJ1-5; 8 nucleotides match TRBD1. This CDR3 is built from 13 residues. V dropped 8 bases and J dropped 4; count of bases not matched to a gene: 4. For the CDR3, the DNA is TGTGCCAGCGAGTGGACAGGGAATCAGCCCCAGCATTTT. This encodes CASEWTGNQPQHF.

A few counts support this clone. The chain links TRBV2 to TRBJ1-2; 11 bases align to TRBD1. There are 14 residues in the CDR3. Trimming removed 6 bases from V and 8 bases from J; junction bases left unmatched: 8. CDR1 and CDR2 from the germline V gene are SNHLY and FYNNEI. As DNA, the CDR3 is TGTGCCAGCAGCGACGGACAGGGGGCGAGAGGCTACACCTTC. Amino acids: CASSDGQGARGYTF.

This clone was recorded at least ten times. V usage is TRBV2 and J usage is TRBJ1-5; D possibly corresponds to TRBD1 (5 bases). Trimming stripped 3 bases from V and 1 base from J, with 13 bases between. The CDR3 has 16 amino acids. The germline CDR1 and CDR2 sequences are SNHLY and FYNNEI. CDR3 nucleotides: TGTGCCAGCAGTGAGGGAGGGGTTGAGAGCAATCAGCCCCAGCATTTT. Encoded protein: CASSEGGVESNQPQHF.

This clone was counted only a few times. The chain carries TRBV6-2 or TRBV6-3 and TRBJ2-2; D gene uncertain. Germline loops: CDR1 MNHEY, CDR2 SVGEGT. V was trimmed by 2 bases and J by 7 bases, leaving 5 bases between them. CDR3 length: 12 amino acids. CDR3 sequence reads: CASSYTIGELFF. The CDR3, as DNA: TGTGCCAGCAGTTACACCATCGGGGAGCTGTTTTTT.

This sequence joins TRBV9 and TRBJ2-3; no firm D call. This CDR3 region has 15 residues. V lost 0 bases and J 3 bases, leaving 11 bases between the germline ends. Germline V gene sequence: CDR1 SGDLS, CDR2 YYNGEE. The CDR3 DNA follows: TGTGCCAGCAGCGTAGTCACAGCTTGGACAGATACGCAGTATTTT. Protein: CASSVVTAWTDTQYF.

This clone is medium-sized in the sample. The rearrangement uses TRBV27 and TRBJ1-6, with TRBD1 matching 9 bases. The ends lost 5 bases at V and 11 bases at J; junction bases unmatched: 7. This CDR3 is 14 amino acids long. Germline values: CDR1 MNHEY, CDR2 SMNVEV (reference sequence). CDR3 in DNA: TGTGCCAGCAGTCTACCGGGACAGGGAACACCCCTCCACTTT. As protein: CASSLPGQGTPLHF.

This chain links TRBV12-3 or TRBV12-4 with TRBJ1-5, with a weak D call TRBD1 (6 bases). Trimming stripped 5 bases from V and 3 bases from J, with 14 bases between. This CDR3 contains 15 residues. The CDR3: CASSLLTGFNQPQHF. The CDR3, as DNA: TGTGCCAGCAGTCTCCTCACAGGGTTCAATCAGCCCCAGCATTTT.

The gene calls are TRBV20-1 and TRBJ2-7; D uncertain. CDR1 DFQATT and CDR2 SNEGSKA come from the germline V gene (reference sequence). The CDR3 is 15 amino acids. V was shortened by 3 bases and J by 3 bases, with 18 bases between the two germline ends. The DNA of the CDR3 is TGCAGTGCTAGCTCTGCGACCAGGAGCTACTACGAGCAGTACTTC. This gives the protein CSASSATRSYYEQYF.

In this sample, this clone turned up a few times. V usage is TRBV30 and J usage is TRBJ1-2, with D perhaps matching TRBD1 (5 bases). The germline CDR1 and CDR2 sequences are GTSNPN and SVGIG (reference sequence). V lost 1 base to trimming and J lost 3 bases, with 12 bases between them. This CDR3 has 14 amino acids. The CDR3: CAWSEEQAYYGYTF. The CDR3, as DNA: TGTGCCTGGAGTGAAGAACAGGCGTACTATGGCTACACCTTC.

In its sample, this clone was seen a few times. CDR3 coding DNA: TGTGCCAGCAGCTTCGAGGCGGGAGAGACCCAGTACTTC. Its protein product is CASSFEAGETQYF. This chain links TRBV5-6 with TRBJ2-5; the D gene is possibly TRBD2 (5 bases). Germline V gene sequence: CDR1 SGHDT, CDR2 YYEEEE. This CDR3 is built from 13 residues. The V gene lost 2 bases and the J gene lost 4 bases, with 9 bases spanning the gap.

This clone was observed at least ten times. This chain connects TRBV4-1 to TRBJ2-3; D remains ambiguous. This CDR3 has 15 amino acids. Germline-derived CDR1 and CDR2 are MGHRA and YSYEKL. Trimming stripped 0 bases from V and 0 bases from J, with 7 bases between. The CDR3 nucleotides read TGCGCCAGCAGCCAAGATCAGCTAAGCACAGATACGCAGTATTTT. It specifies CASSQDQLSTDTQYF.

This clone showed up just a few times. The V gene is TRBV27, the J gene TRBJ2-7; 10 bases are a match to TRBD1. CDR1 is MNHEY and CDR2 is SMNVEV in the germline V gene (reference sequence). J was trimmed by 3 bases and V by 3 bases; bases with no gene match: 2. This CDR3 contains 14 residues. The CDR3, as DNA: TGTGCCAGCAGTTTCAGGACAGGGGGCTACGAGCAGTACTTC. This sequence encodes CASSFRTGGYEQYF.

The chain joins TRBV19 to TRBJ2-3, with 8 nucleotides matching TRBD1. J gave up 2 bases and V 5 bases, and 9 bases lay outside the gene matches. There are 16 residues in the CDR3. The germline V gene has CDR1 LNHDA and CDR2 SQIVND (reference sequence). The CDR3 region is CASSLRQGSYTDTQYF. Written as DNA, the CDR3 is TGTGCCAGTAGTCTCCGACAGGGGTCGTACACAGATACGCAGTATTTT.

This clone was seen ten or more times. The genes are TRBV9 and TRBJ1-6, with D hard to call. The germline V and J ends were trimmed by 1 base and 6 bases, with 8 bases remaining between them. Germline values: CDR1 SGDLS, CDR2 YYNGEE. This CDR3 comprises 14 residues. The CDR3 DNA sequence: TGTGCCAGCAGCGTAACCGGGATTAATTCACCCCTCCACTTT. Protein product: CASSVTGINSPLHF.